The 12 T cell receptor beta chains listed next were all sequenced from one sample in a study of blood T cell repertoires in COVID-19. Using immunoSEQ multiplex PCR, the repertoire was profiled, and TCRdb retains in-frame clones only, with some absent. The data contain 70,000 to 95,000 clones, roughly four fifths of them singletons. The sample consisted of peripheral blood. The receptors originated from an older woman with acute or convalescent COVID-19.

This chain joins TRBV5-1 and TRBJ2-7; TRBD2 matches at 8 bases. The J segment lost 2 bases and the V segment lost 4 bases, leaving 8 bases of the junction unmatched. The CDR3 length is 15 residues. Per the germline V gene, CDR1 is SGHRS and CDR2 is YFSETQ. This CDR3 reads CASSPGGAMAYEQYF. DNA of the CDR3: TGCGCCAGCAGCCCCGGGGGGGCGATGGCCTACGAGCAGTACTTC.

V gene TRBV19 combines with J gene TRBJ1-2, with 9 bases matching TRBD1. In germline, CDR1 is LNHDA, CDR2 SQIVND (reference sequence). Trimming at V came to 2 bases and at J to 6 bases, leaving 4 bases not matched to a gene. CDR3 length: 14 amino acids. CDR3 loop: CASSIRNRGHGYTF. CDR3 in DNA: TGTGCCAGTAGTATACGAAACAGGGGGCATGGCTACACCTTC.

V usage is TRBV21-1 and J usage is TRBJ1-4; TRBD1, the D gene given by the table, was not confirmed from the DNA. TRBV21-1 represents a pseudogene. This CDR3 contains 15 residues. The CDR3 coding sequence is TGTGCCAGCAGCAAATACGCACAGTTCTTTGAAAAACTGTTTTTT. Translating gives CASSKYAQFFEKLFF.

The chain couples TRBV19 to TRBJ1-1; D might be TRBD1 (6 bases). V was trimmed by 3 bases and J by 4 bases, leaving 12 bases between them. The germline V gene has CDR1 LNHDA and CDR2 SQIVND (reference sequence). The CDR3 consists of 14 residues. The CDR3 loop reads CASSILTGSTEAFF. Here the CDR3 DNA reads TGTGCCAGTAGTATTTTAACAGGGTCCACTGAAGCTTTCTTT.

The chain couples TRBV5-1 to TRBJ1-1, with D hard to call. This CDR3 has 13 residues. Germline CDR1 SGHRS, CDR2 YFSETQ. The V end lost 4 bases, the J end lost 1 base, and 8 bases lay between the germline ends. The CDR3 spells CASSIDWNTEAFF. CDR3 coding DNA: TGCGCCAGCAGCATAGATTGGAACACTGAAGCTTTCTTT.

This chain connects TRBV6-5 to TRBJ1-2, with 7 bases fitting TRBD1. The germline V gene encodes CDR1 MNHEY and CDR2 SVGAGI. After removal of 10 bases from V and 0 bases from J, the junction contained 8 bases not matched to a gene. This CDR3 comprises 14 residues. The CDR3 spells CATVSGGSNYGYTF. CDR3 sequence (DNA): TGTGCCACCGTCTCAGGGGGTTCTAACTATGGCTACACCTTC.

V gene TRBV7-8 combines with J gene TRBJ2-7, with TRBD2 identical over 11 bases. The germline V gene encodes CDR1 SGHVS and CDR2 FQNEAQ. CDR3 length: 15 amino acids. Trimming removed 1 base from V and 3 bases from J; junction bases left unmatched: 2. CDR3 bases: TGTGCCAGCAGCTTAGAGACTAGCGGGAACTACGAGCAGTACTTC. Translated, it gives CASSLETSGNYEQYF.

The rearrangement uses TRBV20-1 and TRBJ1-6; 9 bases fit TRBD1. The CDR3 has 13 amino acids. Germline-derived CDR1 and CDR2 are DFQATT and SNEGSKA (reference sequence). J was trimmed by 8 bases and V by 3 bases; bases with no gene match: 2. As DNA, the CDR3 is TGCAGTGCTAGTGGGACAGGGTATTCACCCCTCCACTTT. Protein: CSASGTGYSPLHF.

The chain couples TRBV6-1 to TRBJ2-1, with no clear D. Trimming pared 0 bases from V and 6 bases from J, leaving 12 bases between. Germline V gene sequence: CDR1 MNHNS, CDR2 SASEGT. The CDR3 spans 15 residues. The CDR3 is CASSEAGFFINEQFF. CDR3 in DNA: TGTGCCAGCAGTGAAGCCGGGTTTTTCATCAATGAGCAGTTCTTC.

The CDR3 region is CASSETGDSPLHF. The DNA for the CDR3 is TGTGCCAGCAGTGAAACAGGGGATTCACCCCTCCACTTT. The chain joins TRBV6-4 to TRBJ1-6; 7 positions agree with TRBD1. The trim removed 3 bases at V and 8 bases at J, leaving 1 base unmatched. The V gene's germline CDR1 is MRHNA and CDR2 SNTAGT. This CDR3 is 13 amino acids long.

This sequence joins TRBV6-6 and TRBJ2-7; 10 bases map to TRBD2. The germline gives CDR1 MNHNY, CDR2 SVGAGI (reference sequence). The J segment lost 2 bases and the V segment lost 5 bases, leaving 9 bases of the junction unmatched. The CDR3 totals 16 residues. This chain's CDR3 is CASSAGWTSGAYEQYF. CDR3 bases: TGTGCCAGCAGTGCAGGCTGGACTAGCGGAGCCTACGAGCAGTACTTC.

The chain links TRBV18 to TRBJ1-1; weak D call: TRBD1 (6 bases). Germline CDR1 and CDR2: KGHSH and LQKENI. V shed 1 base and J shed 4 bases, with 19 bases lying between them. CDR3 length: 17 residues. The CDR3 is CASSPRQGRAGVTEAFF. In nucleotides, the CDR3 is TGTGCCAGCTCACCACGTCAGGGGAGGGCTGGTGTCACTGAAGCTTTCTTT. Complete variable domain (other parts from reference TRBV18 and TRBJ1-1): NAGVMQNPRHLVRRRGQEARLRCSPMKGHSHVYWYRQLPEEGLKFMVYLQKENIIDESGMPKERFSAEFPKEGPSILRIQQVVRGDSAAYFCASSPRQGRAGVTEAFFGQGTRLTVV.